This T cell receptor (beta chain) was sequenced in a study of CD8 T cells in ankylosing spondylitis. Making use of molecular barcodes, quantitative 5'-RACE generated TCR beta libraries. TCRdb re-analysed the 5' RACE reads in MiXCR, keeping a single row per CDR3 protein. The data show 220,000 or so distinct CDR3 sequences, more than 9% seen once. Study-wide results and limits: Disease-linked clones reportedly showed significant enrichment in matched ankylosing spondylitis synovial fluid. Blood of patients with ankylosing spondylitis appeared to be characterized by a TCR beta motif of several highly homologous variants.

Concerning this clonotype: The antigen is unknown.

Germline V gives CDR1 LGHDT, CDR2 YNNKEL (reference sequence). V lost 9 bases to trimming and J lost 0 bases; unmatched junction nucleotides: 6. There are 15 residues in the CDR3. The gene calls are TRBV3-1 and TRBJ2-1, with 9 bases aligning to TRBD2. Sequencing was carried out using blood, either unsorted or a sorted T cell fraction (not recorded which). This clonotype originated in a male donor with ankylosing spondylitis or in good health (not recorded which). CDR3 region: CASLQAGGSYNEQFF. In nucleotides, the CDR3 is TGTGCCAGTCTGCAAGCGGGGGGCTCCTACAATGAGCAGTTCTTC.